The TCR beta chain under discussion was sequenced for a study of Ad26.COV2.S vaccination and SARS-CoV-2 variants. Study conclusions and caveats: Non-spike TCR breadth showed similarity between vaccine and placebo recipients. Considerable breadth of spike-specific CD8+ and CD4+ T cell responses has reportedly been documented following vaccination.

Using immunoSEQ multiplex PCR, the repertoire was profiled, and TCRdb retains in-frame clones only, with some absent. The data contain some 450,000 clones, about 90% of them singletons. In this sample, this clone turned up once. Antigen unknown. Treatment here: around 19 received Ad26.COV2.S at low or high dose, single or two shots; a few received placebo; per-sample allocation not given. The investigators took samples on day 63 after the first vaccine or placebo injection. An adult aged 18-55 years in Boston served as the donor. The V segment lost 5 bases and the J segment 2 bases; nucleotides outside the gene matches: 6. CDR1 SGHVS and CDR2 FNYEAQ come from the germline V gene. The CDR3 runs to 17 residues.

The starting material was peripheral blood, obtained in a trial of Ad26.COV2.S vaccine versus placebo. The chain combines TRBV7-6 with TRBJ2-3, with 14 nucleotides matching TRBD2. The clonotype originates from a person aged 18-60 years who received the Ad26.COV2.S COVID-19 vaccine or a placebo. CDR3 sequence (DNA): TGTGCCAGCAGCCGGACTAGCGGGAGGCGTGACACAGATACGCAGTATTTT. The encoded protein is CASSRTSGRRDTDTQYF.